This record looks at one TCR beta chain sequence and its context. These data are taken from a study of blood T cells in healthy people across ages. V shed 3 bases and J 5 bases; nucleotides not matched to a gene: 9. Per the germline V gene, CDR1 is SGHTA and CDR2 is FQGNSA. The CDR3 sequence is 16 residues long. Primed by a sample-barcoded 5' primer and a J-beta primer mix, a second PCR proceeded for 7 to 11 cycles. In TCRdb, the 5' RACE reads were re-called with MiXCR into one record per CDR3 protein. The sample has about 900,000 distinct CDR3 sequences, roughly 52% seen once; the top ten hold around an eighth.

Sequencing was carried out using blood. This sequence was found in a man in his thirties or forties in good health. The rearrangement uses TRBV7-2 and TRBJ2-2; TRBD1 agrees at 7 bases. In nucleotides, the CDR3 is TGTGCCAGCAGCTTCGTCCTACAGGGGCAGACCGGGGAGCTGTTTTTT. This sequence encodes CASSFVLQGQTGELFF.